Following are 19 T cell receptor beta chains from one sample sequenced in a study of blood T cell repertoires in COVID-19. The assay was immunoSEQ multiplex PCR, and TCRdb's table has in-frame clones only and misses some. The table includes 180,000 or so clones, roughly 76% detected once. The material sequenced was peripheral blood. The receptors were gathered from a woman aged 40 to 50 with COVID-19, enrolled during active disease.

V gene TRBV10-1 combines with J gene TRBJ1-1; 10 positions agree with TRBD1. This CDR3 spans 14 amino acids. CDR1 and CDR2 (germline): WNHNN, SYGVQD (reference sequence). Unmatched junction bases numbered 6, after V lost 6 bases and J lost 5 bases. The CDR3: CASSRDRGWTEAFF. The CDR3 DNA reads TGCGCCAGCAGCCGGGACAGGGGTTGGACTGAAGCTTTCTTT.

With regard to this clone: An end of the junction does not agree with germline; a read error may underlie this. The chain's CDR3 is CASTPRGGSTNYDYTF. In DNA form, the CDR3 reads TGTGCCAGCACCCCGAGGGGGGGCTCTACTAACTATGACTACACCTTC. This chain uses TRBV27 with TRBJ1-2, with D possibly being TRBD1 (6 bases). This CDR3 region has 16 residues. From germline, CDR1 is MNHEY and CDR2 SMNVEV (reference sequence).

The chain combines TRBV11-3 with TRBJ1-1; a weak D match, TRBD1 (5 bases). V was clipped by 0 bases and J by 11 bases, with 13 bases between them. The V gene's germline CDR1 is SGHNT and CDR2 YENEEA. The CDR3 runs to 13 residues. CDR3 DNA sequence: TGTGCCAGCAGCTTAGATCCCCAGGGTCGGGCTTTCTTT. It encodes CASSLDPQGRAFF.

The chain links TRBV7-9 to TRBJ2-1, with 11 bases fitting TRBD2. V trimming: 5 bases; J trimming: 1 base; junction bases outside the gene matches: 4. Germline assignment: CDR1 SEHNR and CDR2 FQNEAQ (reference sequence). The CDR3 runs 16 residues. CDR3 protein: CASSPGTSGSYNEQFF. The DNA for the CDR3 is TGTGCCAGCAGCCCCGGGACTAGCGGATCCTACAATGAGCAGTTCTTC.

This rearrangement joins TRBV28 to TRBJ1-6; tentatively, D is TRBD1 (6 bases). The CDR3 covers 14 residues. CDR1 is MDHEN, CDR2 SYDVKM, per germline. Trimming removed 10 bases from V and 6 bases from J, with 16 bases in between. CDR3 region: CAIPAGAGNSPLHF. CDR3 nucleotides: TGTGCCATCCCAGCGGGGGCGGGTAATTCACCCCTCCACTTT.

V and J are TRBV7-8 and TRBJ2-7; D ambiguous. The V end lost 1 base, the J end lost 1 base, and 11 bases lay between the germline ends. CDR1 SGHVS and CDR2 FQNEAQ come from the germline V gene. CDR3 length: 15 residues. The CDR3 loop is CASSLVGGRSYEQYF. The CDR3, as DNA: TGTGCCAGCAGCTTAGTTGGCGGCAGATCCTACGAGCAGTACTTC.

The J gene is TRBJ2-5, the V gene TRBV25-1; 8 bases align to TRBD1. Per the germline V gene, CDR1 is MGHDK and CDR2 is SYGVNS. Trimming cost V 4 bases and J 5 bases; bases outside gene matches: 9. This CDR3 spans 15 amino acids. In nucleotides, the CDR3 is TGTGCCAGCAGTGCCTATGCAGGGGGCCTCGAGACCCAGTACTTC. This sequence encodes CASSAYAGGLETQYF.

V is TRBV11-1 and J is TRBJ2-1, with 8 positions matching TRBD1. V lost 3 bases to trimming and J lost 0 bases; unmatched junction nucleotides: 1. Germline V lookup: CDR1 SGHAT, CDR2 FQDESV (reference sequence). CDR3 size: 15 residues. CDR3 region: CASSLDRDSYNEQFF. CDR3 bases: TGTGCCAGCAGCTTGGACAGGGACTCCTACAATGAGCAGTTCTTC.

The chain has TRBV7-9 and TRBJ2-5; 7 bases are a match to TRBD2. Germline assignment: CDR1 SEHNR and CDR2 FQNEAQ (reference sequence). The CDR3 totals 16 residues. J gave up 1 base and V 5 bases, and 10 bases lay outside the gene matches. This CDR3 is CASSPSGRSPQETQYF. CDR3 DNA sequence: TGTGCCAGCAGCCCTAGCGGCCGCAGCCCCCAAGAGACCCAGTACTTC.

V gene TRBV5-5 combines with J gene TRBJ2-5, with 10 bases identical to TRBD2. This CDR3 spans 17 amino acids. V was clipped by 1 base and J by 3 bases; unmatched bases: 9. Germline V gene sequence: CDR1 SGHKS, CDR2 YYEKEE (reference sequence). The CDR3: CASSLYGAGTSEETQYF. CDR3 bases: TGTGCCAGCAGCTTGTATGGGGCCGGGACTAGCGAAGAGACCCAGTACTTC.

This chain joins TRBV13 and TRBJ2-2; D remains ambiguous. CDR3 size: 13 residues. Germline V gene data show CDR1 as PRHDT and CDR2 as FYEKMQ (reference sequence). Trimming took off 6 bases at V and 3 bases at J, with 8 bases between the two ends. The CDR3 is CASRPEDTGELFF. Here the CDR3 DNA reads TGTGCCAGCAGGCCCGAGGACACCGGGGAGCTGTTTTTT. The full variable domain, its missing parts supplied by reference TRBV13 and TRBJ2-2, is AAGVIQSPRHLIKEKRETATLKCYPIPRHDTVYWYQQGPGQDPQFLISFYEKMQSDKGSIPDRFSAQQFSDYHSELNMSSLELGDSALYFCASRPEDTGELFFGEGSRLTVL.

The V and J genes are TRBV30 and TRBJ2-3, with 9 bases fitting TRBD2. Germline V gene sequence: CDR1 GTSNPN, CDR2 SVGIG (reference sequence). CDR3 length: 15 amino acids. V shed 0 bases and J 13 bases; nucleotides not matched to a gene: 14. The CDR3 reads CAWSVVRASGAREYF. CDR3 DNA: TGTGCCTGGAGTGTAGTAAGGGCTAGCGGGGCTCGGGAGTATTTT. The full variable domain, rest sourced from reference TRBV30 and TRBJ2-3, is SQTIHQWPATLVQPVGSPLSLECTVEGTSNPNLYWYRQAAGRGLQLLFYSVGIGQISSEVPQNLSASRPQDRQFILSSKKLLLSDSGFYLCAWSVVRASGAREYFGPGTRLTVL.

The chain carries TRBV5-5 and TRBJ2-7; perhaps TRBD1 as D (6 bases). This CDR3 spans 16 amino acids. CDR1 and CDR2 (germline): SGHKS, YYEKEE (reference sequence). With 0 bases removed from V and 4 bases from J, the gap between germline ends came to 17 bases. The CDR3 DNA follows: TGTGCCAGCAGCTTGGTCCCAGGGGCCCTAGGGTACGAGCAGTACTTC. This gives the protein CASSLVPGALGYEQYF. Using reference TRBV5-5 and TRBJ2-7 for the parts outside the CDR3, the full variable domain is DAGVTQSPTHLIKTRGQQVTLRCSPISGHKSVSWYQQVLGQGPQFIFQYYEKEERGRGNFPDRFSARQFPNYSSELNVNALLLGDSALYLCASSLVPGALGYEQYFGPGTRLTVT.

The chain has TRBV11-3 and TRBJ1-1, with D tentatively TRBD1 (6 bases). V was clipped by 8 bases and J by 1 base, with 11 bases between them. Germline V gene lookup returns CDR1 SGHNT and CDR2 YENEEA. CDR3 length: 13 amino acids. CDR3 nucleotides: TGTGCCAGCTCCAAGGACAGGAACACTGAAGCTTTCTTT. Translated, it gives CASSKDRNTEAFF.

The chain joins TRBV10-3 to TRBJ2-7, with 9 bases identical to TRBD2. This CDR3 comprises 15 residues. V was clipped by 4 bases and J by 4 bases; unmatched bases: 8. Looked up from germline, CDR1 is ENHRY and CDR2 is SYGVKD. The CDR3 nucleotides are TGTGCCATCAGTGGATCGGGACTAGCTTATTACGAGCAGTACTTC. It specifies CAISGSGLAYYEQYF.

This chain links TRBV10-3 with TRBJ2-3, with 8 positions matching TRBD2. V shed 5 bases and J 0 bases; nucleotides not matched to a gene: 16. There are 19 residues in the CDR3. Germline CDR1 and CDR2: ENHRY and SYGVKD. In DNA, the CDR3 is TGTGCCATCAGTTATCCGCAAAATCCTAGCGGGTTAAGCACAGATACGCAGTATTTT. It encodes CAISYPQNPSGLSTDTQYF.

The V and J genes are TRBV19 and TRBJ2-1, with D hard to call. CDR1 and CDR2 (germline): LNHDA, SQIVND (reference sequence). V lost 4 bases to trimming and J lost 1 base, with 8 bases between them. This CDR3 comprises 14 residues. DNA for the CDR3: TGTGCCAGTAGTACGACAAGTTCCTACAATGAGCAGTTCTTC. Protein product: CASSTTSSYNEQFF.

The chain combines TRBV6-1 with TRBJ2-7, with a weak D call TRBD1 (6 bases). Germline V CDR1 and CDR2: MNHNS, SASEGT. CDR3 length: 16 residues. V lost 0 bases to trimming and J lost 4 bases, with 16 bases between them. CDR3 in DNA: TGTGCCAGCAGTGAAGCGCTAACAGGGCTCGGTTACGAGCAGTACTTC. This codes for CASSEALTGLGYEQYF.

Only a few counts were recorded for this clone. J is TRBJ2-6 and V is TRBV7-3, with D unresolved. Germline V gene sequence: CDR1 SGHTA, CDR2 FQGTGA. V lost 2 bases and J lost 0, with 11 bases in between. The CDR3 sequence is 17 residues long. The CDR3 sequence: CASSLLGSSSGANVLTF. DNA for the CDR3: TGTGCCAGCAGCTTATTGGGCAGCAGCTCTGGGGCCAACGTCCTGACTTTC.